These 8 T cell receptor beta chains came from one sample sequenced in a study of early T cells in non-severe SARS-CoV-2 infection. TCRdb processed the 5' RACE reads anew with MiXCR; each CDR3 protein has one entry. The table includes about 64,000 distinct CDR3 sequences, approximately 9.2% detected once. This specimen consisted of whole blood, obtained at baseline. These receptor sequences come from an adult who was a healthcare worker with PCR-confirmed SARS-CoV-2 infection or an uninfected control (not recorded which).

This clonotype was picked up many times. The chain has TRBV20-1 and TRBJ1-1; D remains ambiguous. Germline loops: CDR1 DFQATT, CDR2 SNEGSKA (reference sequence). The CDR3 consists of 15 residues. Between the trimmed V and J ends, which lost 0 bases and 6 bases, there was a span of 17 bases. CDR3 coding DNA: TGCAGTGCTAGAGATTTTGGCCTTCCGTCGGCTGAAGCTTTCTTT. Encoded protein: CSARDFGLPSAEAFF.

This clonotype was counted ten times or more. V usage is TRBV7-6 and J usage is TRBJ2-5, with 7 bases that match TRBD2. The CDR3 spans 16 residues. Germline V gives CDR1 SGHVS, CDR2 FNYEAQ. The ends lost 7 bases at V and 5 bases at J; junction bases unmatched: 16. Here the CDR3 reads CASTPTPRELVETQYF. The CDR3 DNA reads TGTGCCAGCACCCCCACCCCGCGGGAGTTGGTGGAGACCCAGTACTTC.

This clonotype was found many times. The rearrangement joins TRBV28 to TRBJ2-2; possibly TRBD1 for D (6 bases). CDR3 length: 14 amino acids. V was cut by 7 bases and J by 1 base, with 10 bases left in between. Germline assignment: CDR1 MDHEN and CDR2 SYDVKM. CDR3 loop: CASNTQGNTGELFF. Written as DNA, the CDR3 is TGTGCCAGCAACACACAGGGGAACACCGGGGAGCTGTTTTTT.

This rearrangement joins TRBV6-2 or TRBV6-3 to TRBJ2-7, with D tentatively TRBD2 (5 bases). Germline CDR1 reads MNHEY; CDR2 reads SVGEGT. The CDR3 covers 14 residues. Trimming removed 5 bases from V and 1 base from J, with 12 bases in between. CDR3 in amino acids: CASSPRTESYEQYF. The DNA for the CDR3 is TGTGCCAGCAGTCCAAGGACTGAATCCTACGAGCAGTACTTC.

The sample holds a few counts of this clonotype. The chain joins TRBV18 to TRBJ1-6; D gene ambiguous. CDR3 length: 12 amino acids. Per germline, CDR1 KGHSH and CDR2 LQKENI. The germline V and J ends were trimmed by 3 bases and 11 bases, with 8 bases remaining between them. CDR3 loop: CASSPDHPPLHF. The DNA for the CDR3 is TGTGCCAGCTCACCCGACCACCCACCCCTCCACTTT. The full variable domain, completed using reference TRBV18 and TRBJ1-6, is NAGVMQNPRHLVRRRGQEARLRCSPMKGHSHVYWYRQLPEEGLKFMVYLQKENIIDESGMPKERFSAEFPKEGPSILRIQQVVRGDSAAYFCASSPDHPPLHFGNGTRLTVT.

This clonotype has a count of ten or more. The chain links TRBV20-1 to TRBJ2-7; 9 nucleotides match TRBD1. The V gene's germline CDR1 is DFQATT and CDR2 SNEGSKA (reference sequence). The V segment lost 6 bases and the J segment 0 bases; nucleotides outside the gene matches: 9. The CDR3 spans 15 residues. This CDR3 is CSADPGQGNSYEQYF. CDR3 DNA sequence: TGCAGTGCCGACCCGGGACAGGGAAACTCCTACGAGCAGTACTTC.

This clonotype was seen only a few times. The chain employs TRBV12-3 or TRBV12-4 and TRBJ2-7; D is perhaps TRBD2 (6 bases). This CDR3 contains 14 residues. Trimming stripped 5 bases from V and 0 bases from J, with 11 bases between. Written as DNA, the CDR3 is TGTGCCAGCAGTGGGGACTCCAACTCCTACGAGCAGTACTTC. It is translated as CASSGDSNSYEQYF.

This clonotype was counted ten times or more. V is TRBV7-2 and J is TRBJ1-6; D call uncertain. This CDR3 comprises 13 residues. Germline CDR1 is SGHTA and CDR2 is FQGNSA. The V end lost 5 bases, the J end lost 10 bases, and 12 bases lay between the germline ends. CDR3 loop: CASSGNSVSPLHF. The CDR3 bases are TGTGCCAGCAGCGGGAATTCAGTCTCACCCCTCCACTTT.